This T cell receptor (beta chain) was documented in a study of blood T cell repertoires in COVID-19 (dated by TCRdb to the early 2020s). At the level of the whole study: Samples from collaborators originated in the United States, Italy and Spain and spanned both the acute and convalescent phases of COVID-19. The prospective study material was composed of cDNA or gDNA derived from T cells, B-cell-depleted T cells, or PBMCs. Deeply sampled blood TCRbeta repertoires from subjects exposed to, actively infected with, or recovered from COVID-19 were included in the dataset. A freely available public database, intended as a resource for researchers studying the immune response to SARS-CoV-2, is where the repertoires were released. Samples were obtained from the ongoing ImmuneRACE study (first 160 participants) and from 950 to 1,500 subjects provided by 6 global collaborators. Nearly every sample came with metadata listing a de-identified subject ID, COVID-19 status, age in years and sex. Where available, HLA class I and class II types were taken from metadata supplied by the sample provider and were not determined by assay-based typing.

CDR1 and CDR2 are read off the germline V gene as SGHTA and FQGNSA. From the cysteine up to the phenylalanine, the CDR3 has a length of 13 residues. The kept DNA is CDR3 alone, 39 bases in frame from the first base. V is cut by 1 base and J by 6 bases, and the space between the germline ends is 7 bases. The count of this clone is one. Its antigen has not been determined. The sample holds no much larger clone one base away, and base qualities are not on file. TCRbeta CDR3 regions were amplified from genomic DNA by means of the immunoSEQ Assay, a bias-controlled multiplex PCR. Per the source publication's procedure: The number of nucleated cells in each sample was estimated by amplification of reference gene primers within the assay. To quantify the absolute abundance of each unique TCRbeta CDR3 rearrangement, sequence reads were collapsed and filtered. For each sample, productive Simpson clonality was calculated as the square root of Simpson's diversity index across productive rearrangements. The source is immuneACCESS, and TCRdb retained only in-frame sequences with V and J called. Part of the clones is not carried over; for the studies checked, unresolved V genes explain less than half of this, and the remainder is unexplained. Clonal size and the V and J genes are those of that table, whereas D and trimming came from the DNA. The sample records roughly 87,000 clones, 86% of which are singletons. 25% of the sample is in the top ten clones.

The collaborating institutions used their own protocols to collect whole blood in K2EDTA tubes. For TCRbeta analysis, collaborators shipped samples as frozen whole blood, isolated PBMCs, or DNA extracted from either of those sample types. The paper as a whole reports these results and caveats: The quantity of clinical and demographic metadata differed by source and by participant and was supplied without curation.

The sequenced sample was peripheral blood. The chain couples TRBV7-2 to TRBJ1-5; the D gene is perhaps TRBD1, from 5 matching bases. This receptor was obtained from a human donor in a cohort sampled during active COVID-19. The CDR3 reads as follows: CASSLGGGQPQHF. The base sequence is TGTGCCAGCAGCTTAGGGGGGGGTCAGCCCCAGCATTTT. The reference TRBV7-2 and TRBJ1-5 proteins fill in what lies around the CDR3, so the full variable domain reads GAGVSQSPSNKVTEKGKDVELRCDPISGHTALYWYRQSLGQGLEFLIYFQGNSAPDKSGLPSDRFSAERTGGSVSTLTIQRTQQEDSAVYLCASSLGGGQPQHFGDGTRLSIL.